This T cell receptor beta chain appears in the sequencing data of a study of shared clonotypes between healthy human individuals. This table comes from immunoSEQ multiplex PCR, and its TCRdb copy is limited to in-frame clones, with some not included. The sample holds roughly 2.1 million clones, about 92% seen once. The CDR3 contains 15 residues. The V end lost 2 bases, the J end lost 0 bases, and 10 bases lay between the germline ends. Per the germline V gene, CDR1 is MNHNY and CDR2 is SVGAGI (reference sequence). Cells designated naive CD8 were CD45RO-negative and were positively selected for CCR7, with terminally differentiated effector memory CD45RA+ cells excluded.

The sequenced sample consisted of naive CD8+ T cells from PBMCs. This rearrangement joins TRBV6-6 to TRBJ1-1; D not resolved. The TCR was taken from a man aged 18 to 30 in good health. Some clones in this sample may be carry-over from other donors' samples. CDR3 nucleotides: TGTGCCAGCAGTTACAAGGAACAAATGAACACTGAAGCTTTCTTT. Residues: CASSYKEQMNTEAFF.